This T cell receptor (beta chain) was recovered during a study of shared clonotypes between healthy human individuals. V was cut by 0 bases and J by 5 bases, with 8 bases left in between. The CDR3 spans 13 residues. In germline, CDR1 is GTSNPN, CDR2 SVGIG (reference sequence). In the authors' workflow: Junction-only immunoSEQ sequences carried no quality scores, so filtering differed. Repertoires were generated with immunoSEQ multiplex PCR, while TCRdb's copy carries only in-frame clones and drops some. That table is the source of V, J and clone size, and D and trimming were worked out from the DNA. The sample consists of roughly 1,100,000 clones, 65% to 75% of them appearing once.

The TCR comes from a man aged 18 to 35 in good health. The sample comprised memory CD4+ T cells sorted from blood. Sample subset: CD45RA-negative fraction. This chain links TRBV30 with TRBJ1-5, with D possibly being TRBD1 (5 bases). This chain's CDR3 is CAWSVTGDQPQHF. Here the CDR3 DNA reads TGTGCCTGGAGTGTAACAGGCGATCAGCCCCAGCATTTT.